These T cell receptor beta chains were read from a single sample in a study of blood T cell repertoires in COVID-19. TCRdb's copy holds only in-frame clones and misses some; the assay was immunoSEQ multiplex PCR. The sample holds around 300,000 clones; about nine tenths are singletons and the top ten take 5.5% to 8%. The sample comprised peripheral blood. The origin of the receptors is a woman between 45 and 60 years old with COVID-19, enrolled during active disease. CDR3s include the opening cysteine and the closing phenylalanine or tryptophan. D genes are given only for firm matches. Clone size is given for some rows only: seen once, a few or many times, or a class if the clone is expanded.

len	v_gene	d_gene	j_gene	abundance	CDR3aa	CDR3nt
13	TRBV19	TRBD1	TRBJ2-5	NA	CASRDRDGGTQYF	TGTGCCAGTAGAGACAGGGATGGGGGGACCCAGTACTTC
14	TRBV24-1	NA	TRBJ1-4	NA	CATSDPNDSEKLFF	TGTGCCACCAGTGATCCAAATGACAGTGAAAAACTGTTTTTT
12	TRBV27	NA	TRBJ1-6	few	CASARNNSPLHF	TGTGCCAGCGCTAGAAATAATTCACCCCTCCACTTT
18	TRBV6-2/TRBV6-3	TRBD1	TRBJ2-1	NA	CASSYWGFGQGAKQQQFF	TGTGCCAGCAGTTACTGGGGGTTTGGGCAGGGGGCGAAGCAACAGCAGTTCTTC
12	TRBV12-3/TRBV12-4	TRBD2	TRBJ2-1	few	CASSPSGRPQFF	TGTGCCAGCAGCCCCAGCGGGAGGCCCCAGTTCTTC
16	TRBV5-1	TRBD1	TRBJ2-3	NA	CASSLVGTGGADTQYF	TGCGCCAGCAGCTTGGTGGGGACAGGGGGCGCAGATACGCAGTATTTT
15	TRBV30	NA	TRBJ1-1	NA	CAWRGGSRLDTEAFF	TGTGCCTGGAGGGGAGGGAGCCGGTTGGACACTGAAGCTTTCTTT
21	TRBV2	TRBD2	TRBJ2-3	NA	CASSDPRTSGRAVRSTDTQYF	TGTGCCAGCAGCGACCCCCGGACTAGCGGGAGGGCGGTTCGATCCACAGATACGCAGTATTTT
19	TRBV18	NA	TRBJ2-6	NA	CASSPTPVLTGTGANVLTF	TGTGCCAGCTCACCAACGCCGGTTTTAACAGGGACTGGGGCCAACGTCCTGACTTTC
14	TRBV5-5	NA	TRBJ2-7	NA	CASTLRTQTYEQYF	TGTGCCAGCACCCTCCGGACTCAGACCTACGAGCAGTACTTC
16	TRBV5-1	NA	TRBJ1-5	once	CASSPTTARPGEPQHF	TGCGCCAGCAGCCCTACAACAGCTCGTCCAGGGGAGCCCCAGCATTTT
15	TRBV6-6	TRBD1	TRBJ1-4	NA	CASKFGGGADEKLFF	TGTGCCAGCAAATTTGGAGGGGGCGCCGATGAAAAACTGTTTTTT
14	TRBV5-4	TRBD1	TRBJ2-1	NA	CASSTGQVVNEQFF	TGTGCCAGCAGCACGGGACAGGTTGTCAATGAGCAGTTCTTC
14	TRBV7-3	TRBD1	TRBJ2-3	few	CASLQGQGADTQYF	TGTGCCAGCCTTCAGGGGCAGGGGGCAGATACGCAGTATTTT
17	TRBV2	TRBD2	TRBJ2-1	NA	CASSKLALAGEVNEQFF	TGTGCCAGCAGTAAGCTGGCCCTAGCGGGAGAGGTAAATGAGCAGTTCTTC
15	TRBV6-6	NA	TRBJ1-4	NA	CASSYLEPTYEKLFF	TGTGCCAGCAGTTACTTGGAGCCAACGTATGAAAAACTGTTTTTT
15	TRBV9	TRBD1	TRBJ2-7	NA	CASSVAGTGVYEQYF	TGTGCCAGCAGCGTAGCTGGGACAGGGGTCTACGAGCAGTACTTC